The clone carrying this T cell receptor (beta chain) was found once. The antigen remains undetermined. The source of the sample is a study of cytomegalovirus exposure and HLA in healthy donors. General study findings and limits: In all likelihood, a cluster of highly shared sequence variants was a sequencing artifact.

Use of 60 Vbeta and 13 Jbeta primers characterized the PCR. Libraries were prepared by immunoSEQ multiplex PCR; TCRdb keeps only in-frame clonotypes and omits some of them. Of under 250,000 clones in the sample, about 80% were seen once. Per the germline V gene, CDR1 is KGHSH and CDR2 is LQKENI. The CDR3 is made up of 12 amino acids. The ends lost 3 bases at V and 10 bases at J; junction bases unmatched: 4. The sequenced material came from PBMCs. V gene TRBV18 combines with J gene TRBJ1-1; 8 bases match TRBD1. The receptor's source is a middle-aged man in good health and CMV-seropositive. The DNA of the CDR3 is TGTGCCAGCTCACCCAGGGGGCTTGGAGCTTTCTTT. Protein: CASSPRGLGAFF.